Reported below is one T cell receptor beta chain. Antigen specificity is unknown. This sample is drawn from a study of T cell repertoires in cytomegalovirus infection. Findings and limits, study-wide: Cumulative public TCR beta family frequency identified CMV carriers with the relevant HLA.

One entry per CDR3 protein, called by TCRdb with MiXCR from the reads. The data hold some 400,000 distinct CDR3 sequences, with roughly 30% observed a single time. The sequence came from a human donor in good health (CMV status not recorded). Some clones in this sample may be carry-over from other donors' samples. The sample was PBMCs.

CDR3: CASRALLAREKLGQGEQFF. The CDR3 DNA reads as TGTGCCAGCAGAGCTTTGCTAGCGAGGGAGAAACTCGGGCAGGGTGAGCAGTTCTTC. This sequence joins TRBV7-9 and TRBJ2-1, with a tentative D call TRBD2 (6 bases). V was cut by 6 bases and J by 9 bases, with 33 bases left in between. This CDR3 is 19 amino acids long. Germline values: CDR1 SEHNR, CDR2 FQNEAQ (reference sequence). The variable domain in full, with the rest retrieved from reference TRBV7-9 and TRBJ2-1, is DTGVSQNPRHKITKRGQNVTFRCDPISEHNRLYWYRQTLGQGPEFLTYFQNEAQLEKSRLLSDRFSAERPKGSFSTLEIQRTEQGDSAMYLCASRALLAREKLGQGEQFFGPGTRLTVL.